A single sample is the source of the 32 T cell receptor beta chains below, sequenced in a study of identical twins. TCRdb re-called the 5' RACE reads with MiXCR, one entry per CDR3 protein. The top ten hold around 1.5% of the sample, which has under 1 million distinct CDR3 sequences, roughly 12% seen once. This same sample was also taken into another study, of yellow fever vaccine responses in identical twins.

Input material: PBMCs. The source of these receptors is a woman aged 18-29 years in good health.

This clonotype was observed many times. The chain couples TRBV7-3 to TRBJ2-1; 12 bases match TRBD2. The V gene end was trimmed by 6 bases and the J gene end by 8 bases; junction bases not matched to a gene: 5. Looked up from germline, CDR1 is SGHTA and CDR2 is FQGTGA. The CDR3 covers 14 residues. The CDR3 region has the DNA TGTGCCAGCAGAAAGACTAGCGGGAGCGATGAGCAGTTCTTC. The encoded protein is CASRKTSGSDEQFF.

This clonotype was seen only a few times. The genes are TRBV5-1 and TRBJ2-3; D may correspond to TRBD1 or TRBD2 (5 bases each). The length of the CDR3 is 18 residues. Germline V gene data show CDR1 as SGHRS and CDR2 as YFSETQ. V was shortened by 0 bases and J by 1 base, with 18 bases between the two germline ends. CDR3: CASSLAATRGLGTDTQYF. In DNA form, the CDR3 reads TGCGCCAGCAGCTTGGCCGCGACACGGGGCTTGGGCACAGATACGCAGTATTTT. Variable domain in full (rest from reference TRBV5-1 and TRBJ2-3): KAGVTQTPRYLIKTRGQQVTLSCSPISGHRSVSWYQQTPGQGLQFLFEYFSETQRNKGNFPGRFSGRQFSNSRSEMNVSTLELGDSALYLCASSLAATRGLGTDTQYFGPGTRLTVL.

This clonotype turned up a few times. This sequence joins TRBV7-8 and TRBJ1-2; TRBD1 aligns across 11 bases. Germline-derived CDR1 and CDR2 are SGHVS and FQNEAQ. Trimming cost V 5 bases and J 4 bases; bases outside gene matches: 3. This CDR3 spans 14 amino acids. CDR3 loop: CASSRTGGSYGYTF. CDR3 nucleotides: TGTGCCAGCAGCCGGACAGGGGGCTCCTATGGCTACACCTTC.

This clonotype was counted at least ten times. The V call is TRBV5-6, the J call TRBJ2-3, with D possibly matching TRBD2 (5 bases). Trimming stripped 3 bases from V and 2 bases from J, with 10 bases between. The CDR3 is made up of 14 amino acids. Per the germline V gene, CDR1 is SGHDT and CDR2 is YYEEEE. This CDR3 is CASSSRRDTDTQYF. The CDR3 bases are TGTGCCAGCAGCTCCCGCCGGGACACAGATACGCAGTATTTT. Combining the CDR3 with reference TRBV5-6 and TRBJ2-3 gives the whole variable domain DAGVTQSPTHLIKTRGQQVTLRCSPKSGHDTVSWYQQALGQGPQFIFQYYEEEERQRGNFPDRFSGHQFPNYSSELNVNALLLGDSALYLCASSSRRDTDTQYFGPGTRLTVL.

The chain has TRBV25-1 and TRBJ1-2; tentative D call: TRBD1 (6 bases). Germline V lookup: CDR1 MGHDK, CDR2 SYGVNS. Trimming removed 3 bases at V and 5 bases at J, with 10 bases between. The CDR3 contains 13 residues. CDR3 nucleotides: TGTGCCAGCAGTGACAAGGGGGAATATGGCTACACCTTC. Its protein is CASSDKGEYGYTF.

This chain links TRBV18 with TRBJ2-2, with unresolved D. V lost 3 bases, J lost 0 bases, and 8 bases lay in between. From germline, CDR1 is KGHSH and CDR2 LQKENI. The CDR3 runs 15 residues. The CDR3, as DNA: TGTGCCAGCTCACCTGAAAGATCGAACACCGGGGAGCTGTTTTTT. This sequence encodes CASSPERSNTGELFF.

CDR3 DNA: TGCAGTGCCCAGGGGGCAGTGATGAGGAATGAGCAGTTCTTC. Its translation: CSAQGAVMRNEQFF. The chain links TRBV20-1 to TRBJ2-1; 8 positions match TRBD1. The CDR3 spans 14 residues. V dropped 6 bases and J dropped 7; count of bases not matched to a gene: 11. Germline V gene lookup returns CDR1 DFQATT and CDR2 SNEGSKA (reference sequence).

The chain has TRBV10-3 and TRBJ2-3; D may correspond to TRBD1 or TRBD2 (5 bases each). The CDR3 totals 13 residues. Germline lookup yields CDR1 ENHRY and CDR2 SYGVKD. V lost 3 bases and J lost 4, with 8 bases in between. CDR3 residues: CAISDWDPDTQYF. CDR3 nucleotides: TGTGCCATCAGTGACTGGGACCCAGATACGCAGTATTTT.

The V and J genes are TRBV5-1 and TRBJ2-2; 8 nucleotides agree with TRBD1. CDR1 is SGHRS and CDR2 is YFSETQ in the germline V gene. J was trimmed by 5 bases and V by 4 bases; bases with no gene match: 7. The CDR3 length is 15 residues. CDR3 in DNA: TGCGCCAGCAGCCACAGGGGGGATGATACCGGGGAGCTGTTTTTT. Translated: CASSHRGDDTGELFF.

The CDR3 sequence is CASSYQGETQYF. The CDR3 DNA reads TGTGCCAGCAGTTACCAAGGAGAGACCCAGTACTTC. The rearrangement uses TRBV6-5 and TRBJ2-5; no reliable D call. The V gene lost 2 bases and the J gene lost 4 bases, with 5 bases spanning the gap. CDR1 is MNHEY, CDR2 SVGAGI, per germline. This CDR3 has 12 residues.

The rearrangement links TRBV28 to TRBJ2-5, with 9 positions matching TRBD1. Trimming cost V 4 bases and J 3 bases; bases outside gene matches: 6. The CDR3 has 15 residues. Germline CDR1 reads MDHEN; CDR2 reads SYDVKM. The DNA for the CDR3 is TGTGCCAGCAGTTCGCCGGGACAGGGAGAAGAGACCCAGTACTTC. Amino acid sequence: CASSSPGQGEETQYF.

V usage is TRBV27 and J usage is TRBJ2-3; D is ambiguous. The V and J ends lost 5 bases and 2 bases respectively, with 11 bases between them. The germline CDR1 and CDR2 sequences are MNHEY and SMNVEV (reference sequence). The CDR3 is made up of 14 amino acids. CDR3 DNA: TGTGCCAGCAGTCTCGGGTCCCTCACAGATACGCAGTATTTT. As protein: CASSLGSLTDTQYF.

This clonotype was seen a few times. This sequence joins TRBV11-1 and TRBJ2-1; TRBD1 or TRBD2 may be the D gene (5 bases each). The CDR3 is 18 amino acids. CDR1 is SGHAT and CDR2 is FQDESV in the germline V gene (reference sequence). V lost 5 bases and J lost 0, with 20 bases in between. The CDR3 nucleotides read TGTGCCAGCAGCCGACATCGGCCGGGGCCAAGCTCCTACAATGAGCAGTTCTTC. Translation gives CASSRHRPGPSSYNEQFF.

J is TRBJ1-5 and V is TRBV3-1; no definite D call. V lost 8 bases to trimming and J lost 2 bases, with 22 bases between them. Germline assignment: CDR1 LGHDT and CDR2 YNNKEL (reference sequence). This CDR3 has 17 amino acids. CDR3 amino acids: CASCKEVPSDRNQPQHF. The DNA for the CDR3 is TGTGCCAGCTGCAAAGAAGTACCCAGCGACCGCAATCAGCCCCAGCATTTT.

This clonotype appeared many times. The rearrangement links TRBV15 to TRBJ1-4; TRBD1 matches 8 bases. CDR1 and CDR2 from the germline V gene are LNHNV and YYDKDF (reference sequence). With 5 bases clipped from V and 6 bases from J, the junction kept 14 bases outside the gene matches. This CDR3 spans 17 amino acids. The CDR3 coding sequence is TGTGCCACCAGCCCCTTCGGGGCAGGGGGCGCGGATGAAAAACTGTTTTTT. It is translated as CATSPFGAGGADEKLFF.

This clonotype was detected a few times. V and J are TRBV5-8 and TRBJ2-7; D not resolved. Germline lookup yields CDR1 SGHTS and CDR2 YDEGEE. V was pared by 2 bases and J by 6 bases, with 12 bases between. The CDR3 is 13 amino acids. The CDR3 DNA reads TGTGCCAGCAGCTTCTTGATGACGGGCGAGCAGTACGTC. It yields the protein CASSFLMTGEQYV.

This clonotype occurred many times. This chain connects TRBV15 to TRBJ2-7; D not certain. The CDR3 has 12 amino acids. The V gene lost 0 bases and the J gene lost 7 bases, with 7 bases spanning the gap. CDR1 and CDR2 from the germline V gene are LNHNV and YYDKDF (reference sequence). Here the CDR3 DNA reads TGTGCCACCAGCAGAGATCCGACAGAGCAGTACTTC. This gives the protein CATSRDPTEQYF.

V is TRBV12-3 or TRBV12-4 and J is TRBJ2-2; D unclear. CDR3 length equals 16 residues. Between the trimmed V and J ends, which lost 7 bases and 0 bases, there was a span of 15 bases. The CDR3 nucleotides are TGTGCCAGCACTATGACCCAGTTCGCGAACACCGGGGAGCTGTTTTTT. This sequence encodes CASTMTQFANTGELFF.

This clonotype occurred many times. CDR3 in amino acids: CSAAGSPKSYEQYF. The CDR3 bases are TGCAGTGCAGCCGGGAGCCCGAAATCCTACGAGCAGTACTTC. V usage is TRBV20-1 and J usage is TRBJ2-7; the D gene is possibly TRBD2 (6 bases). CDR3 length: 14 amino acids. Germline V gene sequence: CDR1 DFQATT, CDR2 SNEGSKA (reference sequence). V dropped 6 bases and J dropped 1 base, with 16 bases sitting between them.

This clonotype was recorded at least ten times. The chain employs TRBV12-3 or TRBV12-4 and TRBJ2-3; 11 nucleotides line up with TRBD2. The CDR3 runs 18 residues. V dropped 4 bases and J dropped 0; count of bases not matched to a gene: 9. The CDR3 coding sequence is TGTGCCAGCAGTTCCACACTAGCGGGAGACCCGAGCACAGATACGCAGTATTTT. Its translation is CASSSTLAGDPSTDTQYF.

The genes are TRBV24-1 and TRBJ2-1; the D gene is possibly TRBD2 (5 bases). The CDR3 is made up of 19 amino acids. Trimming removed 5 bases from V and 2 bases from J, with 24 bases in between. Germline assignment: CDR1 KGHDR and CDR2 SFDVKD. CDR3 protein: CATSGASIPGSHTYNEQFF. The DNA of the CDR3 is TGTGCCACCAGTGGGGCTAGTATTCCGGGATCTCACACCTACAATGAGCAGTTCTTC.

This clonotype turned up a few times. This sequence joins TRBV2 and TRBJ2-2, with D perhaps assigned TRBD1 or TRBD2 (6 bases each). This CDR3 has 17 amino acids. In germline, CDR1 is SNHLY, CDR2 FYNNEI. Trimming took off 1 base at V and 1 base at J, with 13 bases between the two ends. The CDR3 sequence is CASSEELGGQNTGELFF. As DNA, the CDR3 is TGTGCCAGCAGTGAAGAGTTGGGGGGCCAGAACACCGGGGAGCTGTTTTTT.

This clonotype was detected only a few times. J is TRBJ2-3 and V is TRBV12-3 or TRBV12-4; D is possibly TRBD2 (6 bases). The V end lost 7 bases, the J end lost 1 base, and 24 bases lay between the germline ends. The CDR3 loop spans 18 amino acids. Here the CDR3 reads CASNAQDYPGVGTDTQYF. The CDR3, as DNA: TGTGCCAGCAATGCTCAGGACTACCCGGGGGTAGGCACAGATACGCAGTATTTT.

The chain recombines TRBV10-3 with TRBJ2-7; TRBD2 matches at 9 bases. CDR3 length: 15 amino acids. J lost 4 bases, V lost 2 bases, and 6 bases had no gene match. CDR1 and CDR2 (germline): ENHRY, SYGVKD. This chain's CDR3 is CAISEPYSGSYEQYF. For the CDR3, the DNA is TGTGCCATCAGTGAGCCATATAGCGGGAGTTACGAGCAGTACTTC.

This clonotype has ten or more counts. The chain links TRBV28 to TRBJ1-2; D is unresolved. This CDR3 has 12 amino acids. Trimming shortened V by 5 bases and J by 4 bases, and 8 bases separated the two germline ends. Looked up from germline, CDR1 is MDHEN and CDR2 is SYDVKM. The CDR3 sequence is CASSPGSYGYTF. CDR3 nucleotide sequence: TGTGCCAGCAGTCCGGGGTCCTATGGCTACACCTTC.

The chain recombines TRBV5-1 with TRBJ1-2; D is possibly TRBD1 (5 bases). V dropped 7 bases and J dropped 4 bases, with 14 bases sitting between them. The germline V gene encodes CDR1 SGHRS and CDR2 YFSETQ. The CDR3 sequence is 13 residues long. The CDR3 region is CASGQTGRYGYTF. For the CDR3, the DNA is TGCGCCAGCGGGCAAACAGGTCGCTATGGCTACACCTTC.

This chain's CDR3 is CASSFSGFKNIQYF. CDR3 in DNA: TGTGCCAGCAGCTTTTCAGGGTTCAAAAACATTCAGTACTTC. The V and J genes are TRBV5-6 and TRBJ2-4; a possible D gene is TRBD1 (5 bases). Per the germline V gene, CDR1 is SGHDT and CDR2 is YYEEEE. The CDR3 covers 14 residues. V was cut by 2 bases and J by 3 bases, with 9 bases left in between.

This clonotype occurred many times. One end of the junction is discordant with germline, which a read error may explain. The chain carries TRBV5-1 and TRBJ1-2; TRBD1 matches at 9 bases. The length of the CDR3 is 14 residues. CDR1 is SGHRS, CDR2 YFSETQ, per germline. This chain's CDR3 is CASSPGQGSYGYTF. The CDR3, as DNA: TGTGCCAGCAGTCCAGGACAGGGGAGCTATGGCTACACCTTC.

The genes are TRBV5-6 and TRBJ2-2; D is possibly TRBD1 or TRBD2 (5 bases each). V was cut by 5 bases and J by 4 bases, with 12 bases left in between. This CDR3 region has 14 residues. Germline V gives CDR1 SGHDT, CDR2 YYEEEE. CDR3 residues: CASRGTVSTGELFF. In nucleotides, the CDR3 is TGTGCCAGCAGAGGGACGGTCAGCACCGGGGAGCTGTTTTTT.

J is TRBJ2-5 and V is TRBV6-5, with D perhaps matching TRBD1 (5 bases). The V gene lost 3 bases and the J gene lost 4 bases, with 12 bases spanning the gap. Looked up from germline, CDR1 is MNHEY and CDR2 is SVGAGI. This CDR3 contains 14 residues. CDR3 loop: CASSYVQGRETQYF. The CDR3 coding sequence is TGTGCCAGCAGTTATGTTCAGGGTCGAGAGACCCAGTACTTC.

This clonotype appeared a few times. The chain combines TRBV12-3 or TRBV12-4 with TRBJ2-7; 7 positions match TRBD1. This CDR3 has 13 residues. V trimming: 5 bases; J trimming: 5 bases; junction bases outside the gene matches: 6. The CDR3 sequence is CASSAGTVHEQYF. CDR3 sequence (DNA): TGTGCCAGCAGTGCCGGGACAGTCCACGAGCAGTACTTC.

The gene calls are TRBV27 and TRBJ2-4, with TRBD2 as a possible D gene (5 bases). The ends were cut back, 2 bases at V and 8 bases at J, with 10 bases in the middle. The germline gives CDR1 MNHEY, CDR2 SMNVEV (reference sequence). CDR3 length: 13 residues. DNA for the CDR3: TGTGCCAGCAGTTTAAGAGTGCGGGACATTCAGTACTTC. This sequence encodes CASSLRVRDIQYF.